This T cell receptor (beta chain) was identified in a study of T-cell reconstitution after alpha-beta-depleted transplantation in children listed by TCRdb under 2016. At the level of the whole study: The study quantitatively tracked T-cell immune reconstitution after TCRalphabeta/CD19-depleted allogeneic hematopoietic cell transplantation in children using TCR repertoire profiling.

Receptor libraries were prepared by PCR. The instrument was an Illumina HiSeq 2500. TCR library preparation used molecular barcoding, with unique molecular identifiers applied to normalize quantification of the TCRbeta repertoire. TCRdb took the public reads, trimmed them with fastp at Q25, ran MiXCR for clone calling and kept in-frame beta chains. Each CDR3 protein gets just one entry, which takes the most common genes and DNA from the rows behind it. The sample table contains more than 200,000 distinct CDR3 sequences; only one count was recorded for 20% to 30% of them. About 5% of the sample is held by the ten biggest clonotypes. Reading the label with the study, this specimen's treatment or condition is: allogeneic hematopoietic cell transplantation with graft depleted of TCRalphabeta T cells and CD19 B cells. The transplant recipients were children given TCRalphabeta/CD19-depleted allogeneic hematopoietic cell grafts.

Beyond this particular receptor, the publication reports: In some patients, the high TCRbeta diversity seen at day 60 was put down to recipient T cells and intrathymic progenitors that had survived conditioning. Apparently early alphabetaT-cell count recovery about two months after transplant reportedly relied on only several hundred rapidly expanded clones derived from non-depleted graft cells. Hyperexpanded clone frequencies declined over subsequent months; after one year, T-cell counts and TCRbeta diversity were mostly attributed to newly produced T cells.

The CDR3, cysteine through phenylalanine, is 17 amino acids long. Only the CDR3 DNA stays, 51 bases, in frame from base 1. CDR1 and CDR2, per the germline V gene, are MGHRA and YSYEKL. Trimming removed 5 bases from V and 6 bases from J, leaving 22 bases between the germline ends. In regard to this clonotype: Which antigen it targets is not known. Per-nucleotide qualities are absent, and no much larger clonotype sits a single base away.

This sequence was found in a female patient aged 2-9 years who had a stem cell transplant for congenital amegakaryocytic thrombocytopenia, so the T cells may come from the graft donor. The sequence joins TRBV4-1 to TRBJ1-4; TRBD1 is a possible D gene, resting on 6 matching bases. Material: PBMCs, mostly from graft donor cells, obtained 360 days after TCRalphabeta/CD19-depleted stem cell transplant. The CDR3 loop reads CASSERGRLAPDEKLFF. The DNA is as follows: TGCGCCAGCAGCGAACGGGGGCGTCTCGCCCCTGATGAAAAACTGTTTTTT.